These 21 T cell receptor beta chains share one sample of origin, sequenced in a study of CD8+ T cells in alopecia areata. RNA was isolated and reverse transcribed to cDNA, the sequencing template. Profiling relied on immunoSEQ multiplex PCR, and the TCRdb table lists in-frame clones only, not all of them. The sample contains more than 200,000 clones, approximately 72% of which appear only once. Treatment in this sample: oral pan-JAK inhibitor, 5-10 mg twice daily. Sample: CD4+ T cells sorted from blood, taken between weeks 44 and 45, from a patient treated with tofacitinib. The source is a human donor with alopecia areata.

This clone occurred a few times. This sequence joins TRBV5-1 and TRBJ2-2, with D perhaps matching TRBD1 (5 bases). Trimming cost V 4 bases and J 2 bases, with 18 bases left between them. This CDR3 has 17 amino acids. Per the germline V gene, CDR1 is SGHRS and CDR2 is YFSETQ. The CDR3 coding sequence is TGCGCCAGCAGCCTATCCCCCCCCGACAGAAACACCGGGGAGCTGTTTTTT. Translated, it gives CASSLSPPDRNTGELFF.

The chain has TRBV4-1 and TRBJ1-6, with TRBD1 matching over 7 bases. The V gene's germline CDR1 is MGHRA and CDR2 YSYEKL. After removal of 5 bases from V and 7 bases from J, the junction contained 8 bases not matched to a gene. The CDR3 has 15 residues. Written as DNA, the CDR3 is TGCGCCAGCAGCTCGCCCGGGACAGTGAATTCACCCCTCCACTTT. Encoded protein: CASSSPGTVNSPLHF.

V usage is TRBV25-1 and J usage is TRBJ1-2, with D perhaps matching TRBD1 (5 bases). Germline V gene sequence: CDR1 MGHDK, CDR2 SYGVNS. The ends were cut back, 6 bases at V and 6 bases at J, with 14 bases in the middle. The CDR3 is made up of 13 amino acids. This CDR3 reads CASRAAGLNGYTF. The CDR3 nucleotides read TGTGCCAGCAGGGCGGCAGGGTTGAATGGCTACACCTTC.

CDR3 loop: CASSHREYSSNQPQHF. Here the CDR3 DNA reads TGTGCCAGCAGCCACCGGGAGTATTCGAGCAATCAGCCCCAGCATTTT. The V gene is TRBV7-8, the J gene TRBJ1-5; D uncertain. The CDR3 totals 16 residues. Germline V gives CDR1 SGHVS, CDR2 FQNEAQ. V lost 5 bases, J lost 1 base, and 15 bases lay in between.

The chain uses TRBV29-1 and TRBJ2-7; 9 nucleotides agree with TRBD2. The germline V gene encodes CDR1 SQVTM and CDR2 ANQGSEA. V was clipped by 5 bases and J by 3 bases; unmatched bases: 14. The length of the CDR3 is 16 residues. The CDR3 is CSVWISGSNENYEQYF. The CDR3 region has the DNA TGCAGCGTTTGGATTAGCGGGAGTAATGAAAACTACGAGCAGTACTTC.

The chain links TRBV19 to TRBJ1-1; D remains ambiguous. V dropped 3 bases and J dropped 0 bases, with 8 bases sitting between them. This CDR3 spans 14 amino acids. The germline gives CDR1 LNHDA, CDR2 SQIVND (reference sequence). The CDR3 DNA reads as TGTGCCAGTAGTATTATAGACATGAACACTGAAGCTTTCTTT. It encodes CASSIIDMNTEAFF.

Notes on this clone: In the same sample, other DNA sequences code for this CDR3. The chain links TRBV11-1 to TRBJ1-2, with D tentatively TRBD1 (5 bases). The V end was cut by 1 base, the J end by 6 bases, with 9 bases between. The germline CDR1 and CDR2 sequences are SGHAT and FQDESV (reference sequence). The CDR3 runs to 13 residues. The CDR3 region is CASSLGQGNGYTF. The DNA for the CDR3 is TGTGCCAGCAGCTTAGGCCAGGGAAATGGCTACACCTTC.

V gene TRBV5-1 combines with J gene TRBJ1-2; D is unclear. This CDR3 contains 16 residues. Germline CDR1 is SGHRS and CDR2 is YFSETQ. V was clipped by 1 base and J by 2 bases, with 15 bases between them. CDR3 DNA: TGCGCCAGCAGCTTGACAGACCTTCCTTCCAACTATGGCTACACCTTC. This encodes CASSLTDLPSNYGYTF.

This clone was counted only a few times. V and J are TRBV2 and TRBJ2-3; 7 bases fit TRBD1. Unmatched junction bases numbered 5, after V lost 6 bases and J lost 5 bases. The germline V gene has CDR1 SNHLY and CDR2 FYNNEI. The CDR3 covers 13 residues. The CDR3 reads CASSLHRGDTQYF. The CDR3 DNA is TGTGCCAGCAGCTTACACAGGGGAGATACGCAGTATTTT.

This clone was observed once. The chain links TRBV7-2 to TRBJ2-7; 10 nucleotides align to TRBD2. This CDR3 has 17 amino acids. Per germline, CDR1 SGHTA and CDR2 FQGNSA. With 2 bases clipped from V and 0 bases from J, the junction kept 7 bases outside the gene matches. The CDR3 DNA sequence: TGTGCCAGCAGCTTACGTATTACTAGCGGGAACTCCTACGAGCAGTACTTC. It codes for CASSLRITSGNSYEQYF. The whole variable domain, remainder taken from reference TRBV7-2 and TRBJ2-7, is GAGVSQSPSNKVTEKGKDVELRCDPISGHTALYWYRQSLGQGLEFLIYFQGNSAPDKSGLPSDRFSAERTGGSVSTLTIQRTQQEDSAVYLCASSLRITSGNSYEQYFGPGTRLTVT.

DNA for the CDR3: TGTGCCAGCAGCTCACCCGATGTACGAATCACAGATACGCAGTATTTT. It codes for CASSSPDVRITDTQYF. This sequence joins TRBV5-6 and TRBJ2-3; no firm D call. The CDR3 totals 16 residues. CDR1 SGHDT and CDR2 YYEEEE come from the germline V gene. V lost 3 bases to trimming and J lost 2 bases, with 16 bases between them.

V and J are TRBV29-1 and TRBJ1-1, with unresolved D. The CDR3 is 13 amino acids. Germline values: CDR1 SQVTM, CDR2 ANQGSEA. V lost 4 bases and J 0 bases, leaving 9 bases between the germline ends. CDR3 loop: CSVVEQMNTEAFF. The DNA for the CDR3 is TGCAGCGTTGTGGAACAGATGAACACTGAAGCTTTCTTT.

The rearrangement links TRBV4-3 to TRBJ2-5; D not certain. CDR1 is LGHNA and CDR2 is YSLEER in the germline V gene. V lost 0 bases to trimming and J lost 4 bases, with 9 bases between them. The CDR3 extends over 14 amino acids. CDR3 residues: CASSQDIGSETQYF. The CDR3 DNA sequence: TGCGCCAGCAGCCAAGATATTGGCTCAGAGACCCAGTACTTC.

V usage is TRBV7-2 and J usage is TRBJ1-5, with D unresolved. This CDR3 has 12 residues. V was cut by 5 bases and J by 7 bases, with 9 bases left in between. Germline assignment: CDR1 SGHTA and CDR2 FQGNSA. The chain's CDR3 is CASSPPGQPQHF. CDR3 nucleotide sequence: TGTGCCAGCAGCCCTCCGGGGCAGCCCCAGCATTTT.

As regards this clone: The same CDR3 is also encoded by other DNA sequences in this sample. CDR3 amino acids: CASSLAGTSTDTQYF. Written as DNA, the CDR3 is TGCGCCAGCAGCTTGGCCGGGACTAGCACAGATACGCAGTATTTT. The J gene is TRBJ2-3, the V gene TRBV5-1, with D perhaps matching TRBD2 (6 bases). CDR3 size: 15 residues. Trimming removed 0 bases from V and 0 bases from J, with 8 bases in between. Germline assignment: CDR1 SGHRS and CDR2 YFSETQ.

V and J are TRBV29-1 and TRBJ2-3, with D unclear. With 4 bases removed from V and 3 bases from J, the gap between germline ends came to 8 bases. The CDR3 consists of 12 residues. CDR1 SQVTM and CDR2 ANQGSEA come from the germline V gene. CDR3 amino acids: CSVGGYTDTQYF. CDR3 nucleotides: TGCAGCGTTGGTGGGTATACAGATACGCAGTATTTT.

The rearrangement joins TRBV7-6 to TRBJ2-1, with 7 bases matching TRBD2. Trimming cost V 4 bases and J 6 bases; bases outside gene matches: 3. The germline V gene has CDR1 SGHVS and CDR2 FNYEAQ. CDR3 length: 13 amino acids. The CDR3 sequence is CASSSQRGNEQFF. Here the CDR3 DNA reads TGTGCCAGCAGCTCACAGCGGGGCAATGAGCAGTTCTTC.

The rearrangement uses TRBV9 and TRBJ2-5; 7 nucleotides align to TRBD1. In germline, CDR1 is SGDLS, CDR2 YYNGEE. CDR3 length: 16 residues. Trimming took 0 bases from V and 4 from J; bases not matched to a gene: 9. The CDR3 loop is CASSVGWTGMGETQYF. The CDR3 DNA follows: TGTGCCAGCAGCGTAGGCTGGACAGGTATGGGAGAGACCCAGTACTTC.

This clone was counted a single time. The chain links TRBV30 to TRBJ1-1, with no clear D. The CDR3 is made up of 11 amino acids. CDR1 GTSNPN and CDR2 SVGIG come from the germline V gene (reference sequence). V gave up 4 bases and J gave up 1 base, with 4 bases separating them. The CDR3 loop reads CAWIGNTEAFF. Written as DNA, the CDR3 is TGTGCCTGGATCGGGAACACTGAAGCTTTCTTT.

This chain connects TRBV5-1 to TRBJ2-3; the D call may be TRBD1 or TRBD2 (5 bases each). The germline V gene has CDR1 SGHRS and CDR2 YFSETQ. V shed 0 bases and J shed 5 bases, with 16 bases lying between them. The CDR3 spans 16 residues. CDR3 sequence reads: CASSLGRGPAGDTQYF. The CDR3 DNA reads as TGCGCCAGCAGCTTGGGACGGGGCCCCGCCGGAGATACGCAGTATTTT. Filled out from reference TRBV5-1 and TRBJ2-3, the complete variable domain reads KAGVTQTPRYLIKTRGQQVTLSCSPISGHRSVSWYQQTPGQGLQFLFEYFSETQRNKGNFPGRFSGRQFSNSRSEMNVSTLELGDSALYLCASSLGRGPAGDTQYFGPGTRLTVL.

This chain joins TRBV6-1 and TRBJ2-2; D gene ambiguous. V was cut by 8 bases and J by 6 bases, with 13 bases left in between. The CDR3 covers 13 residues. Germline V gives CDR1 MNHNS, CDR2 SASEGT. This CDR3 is CASWLGLAGELFF. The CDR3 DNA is TGTGCCAGCTGGTTAGGCTTGGCCGGGGAGCTGTTTTTT.